The rows below give T cell receptor beta chains drawn from one sample of a study of blood T cell repertoires in COVID-19. TCRdb keeps only in-frame clones here, not all; method: immunoSEQ multiplex PCR. The sample consists of 200,000 or so clones, roughly 80% of them appearing once. The specimen sequenced was PBMCs or T cells enriched from blood (not recorded which). The receptors originated from a man aged 40-50 years who had recovered from COVID-19. Each CDR3 is given with its conserved first and last residue. A D gene is named only where the DNA matches it firmly. Not every row has a clone size; where given, it reads once, few, many or a size class.

v_call	clone_size	j_call	d_call	cdr3_nt	cdr3_aa
TRBV4-2	NA	TRBJ1-2	TRBD1	TGTGCCAGCAGTCAAGAAGACAGGGGGCGTGGCTACACCTTC	CASSQEDRGRGYTF
TRBV4-1	NA	TRBJ1-1	NA	TGCGCCAGCAGCCGGGGCAGAAACACTGAAGCTTTCTTT	CASSRGRNTEAFF
TRBV6-6	NA	TRBJ1-6	NA	TGTGCCAGCAGTCTACGACCCCAGGGTCGATATAATTCACCCCTCCACTTT	CASSLRPQGRYNSPLHF
TRBV15	NA	TRBJ1-5	TRBD1	TGTGCCACCAGCAGAGACCAAGGACAGGGGGTCAATCAGCCCCAGCATTTT	CATSRDQGQGVNQPQHF
TRBV5-6	NA	TRBJ1-2	NA	TGTGCCAGCAGCGACCCCGGGGGGCCCCATGGCTACACCTTC	CASSDPGGPHGYTF
TRBV30	NA	TRBJ1-2	NA	TGTGCCTGGGGACAGAGGGTATCGTATGGCTACACCTTC	CAWGQRVSYGYTF
TRBV6-5	NA	TRBJ1-3	TRBD1	TGTGCCAGCAGGGACAGGTACTCTGGAAACACCATATATTTT	CASRDRYSGNTIYF
TRBV29-1	NA	TRBJ1-2	NA	TGCAGCGTTAAGGAAGGGGAAGTAGGCTACACCTTC	CSVKEGEVGYTF
TRBV3-1/TRBV3-2	NA	TRBJ2-5	TRBD2	TGTGCCAGCAGCCAAGAAGGTCGGGGGGGGAAGACCCAGTACTTC	CASSQEGRGGKTQYF
TRBV2	NA	TRBJ1-1	TRBD1	TGTGCCAGGAACCGGGACAGGGACCGTTACACTGAAGCTTTCTTT	CARNRDRDRYTEAFF
TRBV4-1	once	TRBJ1-1	TRBD1	TGCGCCAGCAGCCAGGGGACAGCGGAAGCTTTCTTT	CASSQGTAEAFF
TRBV2	NA	TRBJ2-2	NA	TGTGCCAGCAGTGATAACAGTGCTATGAACACCGGGGAGCTGTTTTTT	CASSDNSAMNTGELFF
TRBV2	NA	TRBJ1-1	TRBD1	TGTGCCAGCAGTCTCACACAGGGGATCCCTGAAGCTTTCTTT	CASSLTQGIPEAFF
TRBV6-5	NA	TRBJ2-7	TRBD1	TGTGCCAGCAGTTACGAGATCGGGACAGCGTACGAGCAGTACTTC	CASSYEIGTAYEQYF
TRBV5-1	few	TRBJ2-3	TRBD1	TGCGCCAGCAGCTCAGGGACAGCGACCACAGATACGCAGTATTTT	CASSSGTATTDTQYF
TRBV27	NA	TRBJ1-1	TRBD1	TGTGCCAGCAGTTCCTCCCGACAGGGGCGAATAACTTTCTTT	CASSSSRQGRITFF
TRBV3-1/TRBV3-2	once	TRBJ2-7	TRBD1	TGTGCCAGCAGCGCTTCCTTATGGGACAGGGTTTGGAAGCAGTACTTC	CASSASLWDRVWKQYF
TRBV9	NA	TRBJ2-3	TRBD2	TGTGCCAGCAGCGTAGGGGTTGGCGGGGGGGCTCCAGATACGCAGTATTTT	CASSVGVGGGAPDTQYF
TRBV6-5	NA	TRBJ2-7	NA	TGTGCCAGCAGTTACCCGCCGCACAGGGACCACGAGCAGTACTTC	CASSYPPHRDHEQYF
TRBV3-1/TRBV3-2	NA	TRBJ2-1	TRBD2	TGTGCCAGCAGCCTGCTCGGGCGGGGGGGCAATGAGCAGTTCTTC	CASSLLGRGGNEQFF
TRBV11-2	NA	TRBJ2-3	NA	TGTGCCAGCAGCCCGAGGGCGTACACAGATACGCAGTATTTT	CASSPRAYTDTQYF
TRBV11-2	NA	TRBJ2-1	NA	TGTGCCAGCAGCTCGACAGGTTCAACCTACAATGAGCAGTTCTTC	CASSSTGSTYNEQFF
TRBV27	once	TRBJ1-5	TRBD1	TGTGCCAGCAGTCTCACAGGGGTAAGCAATCAGCCCCAGCATTTT	CASSLTGVSNQPQHF
TRBV18	NA	TRBJ1-5	NA	TGTGCCAGCTCAGGACAGTTCAATCAGCCCCAGCATTTT	CASSGQFNQPQHF
TRBV25-1	few	TRBJ1-1	NA	TGTGCCAGCAGGGCGGGGGTCTTAACGGACACTGAAGCTTTCTTT	CASRAGVLTDTEAFF
TRBV5-5	NA	TRBJ1-6	NA	TGTGCCAGCAGCTTAACGGATTCACCCCTCCACTTT	CASSLTDSPLHF
TRBV2	few	TRBJ1-2	NA	TGTGCCAGCAGTGAAGCGGGGGCGGACTATGGCTACACCTTC	CASSEAGADYGYTF
TRBV4-3	once	TRBJ1-2	NA	TGCGCCAGCAGCCAAGTCTCAAGGGGCGCCCTTGAGCCTGGCTACACCTTC	CASSQVSRGALEPGYTF
TRBV4-1	NA	TRBJ2-1	TRBD2	TGCGCCAGCAGCCGGGAGCGGGGTTTGTATGTCGATGAGCAGTTCTTC	CASSRERGLYVDEQFF